These 17 T cell receptor beta chains were all obtained from the same sample, sequenced in a study of beta chain features in type 1 diabetes. Sequencing targeted expressed TCRB transcripts, as all isolated RNA had been reverse transcribed. Only in-frame clones appear in the TCRdb table, and some are missing; sequencing was by immunoSEQ multiplex PCR. Of 120,000 to 150,000 clones in the sample, 6.9% were seen once. The sequenced material came from central memory CD4+ T cells from blood. All receptors derive from a woman in her 30s in good health.

This chain joins TRBV7-3 and TRBJ2-5, with D perhaps TRBD2 (6 bases). Between the trimmed V and J ends, which lost 2 bases and 5 bases, there was a span of 12 bases. Germline CDR1 and CDR2: SGHTA and FQGTGA. The CDR3 totals 14 residues. The CDR3 sequence is CASSLGGNGETQYF. CDR3 in DNA: TGTGCCAGCAGCTTAGGAGGGAATGGGGAGACCCAGTACTTC.

The table lists this clone with a few counts. This chain connects TRBV6-5 to TRBJ1-4; D is unresolved. The CDR3 extends over 14 amino acids. Germline CDR1 and CDR2: MNHEY and SVGAGI. V was trimmed by 6 bases and J by 5 bases, leaving 13 bases between them. CDR3: CASSANSGNEKLFF. In DNA, the CDR3 is TGTGCCAGCAGCGCGAACTCGGGAAATGAAAAACTGTTTTTT.

In this sample, this clone turned up a few times. This sequence joins TRBV19 and TRBJ2-7; no firm D call. There are 12 residues in the CDR3. The ends were cut back, 5 bases at V and 6 bases at J, with 11 bases in the middle. CDR1 LNHDA and CDR2 SQIVND come from the germline V gene (reference sequence). The DNA of the CDR3 is TGTGCCAGTAGTTGGAGAATGGGCGAGCAGTACTTC. This codes for CASSWRMGEQYF.

This clone has a handful of counts. V usage is TRBV7-2 and J usage is TRBJ2-5, with D perhaps matching TRBD1 (5 bases). Trimming took 4 bases from V and 2 from J, leaving 14 bases between them. Germline V gives CDR1 SGHTA, CDR2 FQGNSA. CDR3 size: 15 residues. This CDR3 reads CASSSQGLGQETQYF. For the CDR3, the DNA is TGTGCCAGCAGCTCCCAGGGTCTGGGACAAGAGACCCAGTACTTC.

This clone has only a few counts. The chain combines TRBV6-5 with TRBJ2-7; 8 nucleotides match TRBD2. The CDR3 length is 15 residues. CDR1 MNHEY and CDR2 SVGAGI come from the germline V gene. V shed 3 bases, J shed 6 bases, and the junction held 10 bases outside the gene matches. CDR3 residues: CASSYTRTSRAEQYF. CDR3 nucleotide sequence: TGTGCCAGCAGTTATACGAGGACTAGCCGGGCCGAGCAGTACTTC.

This clone turned up a few times. The V call is TRBV7-2, the J call TRBJ2-1, with a weak D call TRBD2 (5 bases). The CDR3 runs 14 residues. The germline V and J ends were trimmed by 1 base and 5 bases, with 9 bases remaining between them. The germline V gene encodes CDR1 SGHTA and CDR2 FQGNSA. The CDR3 loop reads CASSLVGRDNEQFF. In DNA, the CDR3 is TGTGCCAGCAGCTTAGTCGGGCGGGACAATGAGCAGTTCTTC.

This clone turned up a few times. The chain has TRBV4-3 and TRBJ2-7; 7 nucleotides agree with TRBD1. The germline V gene has CDR1 LGHNA and CDR2 YSLEER. The CDR3 sequence is 18 residues long. Unmatched junction bases numbered 12, after V lost 0 bases and J lost 1 base. This CDR3 is CASSQDFGTASISYEQYF. As DNA, the CDR3 is TGCGCCAGCAGCCAAGATTTTGGGACAGCCTCCATATCCTACGAGCAGTACTTC.

This clone has just a few counts. The chain is built from TRBV4-2 and TRBJ2-7; the match to TRBD1 covers 7 bases. J gave up 3 bases and V 4 bases, and 15 bases lay outside the gene matches. This CDR3 contains 17 residues. The germline V gene has CDR1 LGHNA and CDR2 YNFKEQ. In nucleotides, the CDR3 is TGTGCCAGCAGCCCGCAACTATTGACAGGGCCCTACTACGAGCAGTACTTC. Translation gives CASSPQLLTGPYYEQYF.

This clone was seen at least ten times. The CDR3 nucleotides are TGTGCCAGCAGCCTTAAACAGGGGACCCAGCATTTT. Translated, it gives CASSLKQGTQHF. The rearrangement joins TRBV6-6 to TRBJ1-5; 7 bases line up with TRBD1. Germline V gives CDR1 MNHNY, CDR2 SVGAGI (reference sequence). Unmatched junction bases numbered 7, after V lost 6 bases and J lost 11 bases. CDR3 length equals 12 residues.

This clone has a count of ten or more. The V and J genes are TRBV7-2 and TRBJ2-1; D is perhaps TRBD2 (5 bases). V was cut by 4 bases and J by 10 bases, with 11 bases left in between. This CDR3 spans 12 amino acids. Per the germline V gene, CDR1 is SGHTA and CDR2 is FQGNSA. The CDR3 DNA reads as TGTGCCAGCAGCTCACTAGTCCGCGAGCAGTTCTTC. Residues: CASSSLVREQFF.

This clone was counted only a few times. The chain uses TRBV30 and TRBJ2-5; maybe TRBD2 (5 bases). Trimming took 3 bases from V and 2 from J, leaving 19 bases between them. This CDR3 is built from 16 residues. The germline V gene has CDR1 GTSNPN and CDR2 SVGIG (reference sequence). The CDR3 nucleotides read TGTGCCTGGAGCGCATCGAGGAGGAACAGACAAGAGACCCAGTACTTC. As protein: CAWSASRRNRQETQYF.

This clone was seen a handful of times. The rearrangement joins TRBV28 to TRBJ2-6, with TRBD2 matching 7 bases. V lost 3 bases to trimming and J lost 3 bases; unmatched junction nucleotides: 8. The CDR3 has 17 amino acids. Per germline, CDR1 MDHEN and CDR2 SYDVKM. The CDR3 region is CASSFAAGVVGANVLTF. CDR3 DNA: TGTGCCAGCAGTTTTGCGGCGGGAGTTGTTGGGGCCAACGTCCTGACTTTC.

The chain joins TRBV28 to TRBJ2-7, with D tentatively TRBD2 (5 bases). The V end was cut by 5 bases, the J end by 7 bases, with 21 bases between. The CDR3 length is 15 residues. CDR1 is MDHEN, CDR2 SYDVKM, per germline. The CDR3 reads CASSTLGVGVREQYF. The DNA for the CDR3 is TGTGCCAGCAGTACCCTCGGGGTTGGGGTTCGAGAGCAGTACTTC.

This clone has at least ten counts. The J gene is TRBJ1-3, the V gene TRBV4-3; the match to TRBD1 covers 7 bases. CDR3 length equals 13 residues. V was pared by 4 bases and J by 14 bases, with 11 bases of the junction left unmatched. Germline lookup yields CDR1 LGHNA and CDR2 YSLEER. The CDR3 region has the DNA TGCGCCAGCAGCCTAAACAGGGGCAATCGATTATATTTT. Its protein is CASSLNRGNRLYF.

The chain carries TRBV7-9 and TRBJ2-5; tentative D call: TRBD1 (5 bases). The CDR3 is made up of 14 amino acids. The germline V gene has CDR1 SEHNR and CDR2 FQNEAQ (reference sequence). With 1 base removed from V and 7 bases from J, the gap between germline ends came to 13 bases. CDR3 residues: CASSLGTDTGTQYF. The DNA for the CDR3 is TGTGCCAGCAGCTTAGGAACAGATACAGGGACCCAGTACTTC. Together with reference TRBV7-9 and TRBJ2-5, the CDR3 gives the full variable domain: DTGVSQNPRHKITKRGQNVTFRCDPISEHNRLYWYRQTLGQGPEFLTYFQNEAQLEKSRLLSDRFSAERPKGSFSTLEIQRTEQGDSAMYLCASSLGTDTGTQYFGPGTRLLVL.

The chain recombines TRBV7-9 with TRBJ2-3; 15 bases are shared with TRBD2. After removal of 5 bases from V and 2 bases from J, the junction contained 11 bases not matched to a gene. The germline V gene encodes CDR1 SEHNR and CDR2 FQNEAQ (reference sequence). The CDR3 extends over 19 amino acids. The CDR3 sequence is CASSQRTSGRERPTDTQYF. The CDR3 region has the DNA TGTGCCAGCAGCCAGCGGACTAGCGGGAGGGAACGACCCACAGATACGCAGTATTTT.

This clone showed up just a few times. V usage is TRBV25-1 and J usage is TRBJ2-1; 9 nucleotides match TRBD2. Looked up from germline, CDR1 is MGHDK and CDR2 is SYGVNS. This CDR3 has 16 residues. Trimming removed 4 bases from V and 4 bases from J; junction bases left unmatched: 8. The CDR3 loop is CASSASSGRQYNEQFF. As DNA, the CDR3 is TGTGCCAGCAGTGCATCGAGCGGGAGGCAGTACAATGAGCAGTTCTTC.